This is a list of T cell receptor beta chains from one sample in a study of CXCR3-negative and CXCR3-positive naive CD8 T cells. TCRdb reprocessed the 5' RACE reads, with one entry per CDR3 protein and no DNA. Recorded here are 84,000 or so distinct CDR3 sequences; the top ten clones represent about 0.62%. The sequencing input was naive CXCR3+ CD8+ T cells from blood. The origin of the receptors is a human donor in good health. Some clones in this sample may be carry-over from other donors' samples. The CDR3 runs from the conserved cysteine through the conserved F or W.

TRBJ2-7,TRBV28,CASSPEYEQYF
TRBJ2-1,TRBV14,CASSQGFRDSSNEQFF
TRBJ1-6,TRBV25-1,CASSELLGKHSPLHF
TRBJ2-1,TRBV28,CASSLVYNEQFF
TRBJ2-1,TRBV7-7,CASSPDRDSYNEQFF
TRBJ2-6,TRBV27,CASSISGANVLTF
TRBJ2-2,TRBV4-3,CASSQEEGRIGELFF
TRBJ2-7,TRBV27,CASSLGGTGVYEQYF
TRBJ2-7,TRBV14,CASSQDWTVSYEQYF
TRBJ1-2,TRBV28,CASIPRGNYGYTF
TRBJ2-3,TRBV3-1,CASSQDLFGRALDTQYF
TRBJ2-7,TRBV7-9,CASSLAGAYEQYF
TRBJ1-2,TRBV30,CAWTGGNGYTF
TRBJ2-5,TRBV14,CSSSQGGQGYQETQYF
TRBJ1-1,TRBV4-1,CASIHLAEAFF
TRBJ2-1,TRBV28,CASSFRPGLAGSVNNEQFF
TRBJ2-3,TRBV29-1,CSVDGLGQGLTADTQYF
TRBJ1-2,TRBV29-1,CSVENGGFGYTF
TRBJ2-5,TRBV12-3/TRBV12-4,CASSFNLAGQETQYF
TRBJ2-1,TRBV5-6,CASSLGLSMKWQFF
TRBJ1-2,TRBV20-1,CSARDSQYYGYTF
TRBJ2-3,TRBV5-1,CASSLDGLAATSTDTQYF
TRBJ2-1,TRBV12-3/TRBV12-4,CASSLCGTICNEQFF
TRBJ1-1,TRBV6-2/TRBV6-3,CASSYHGDLLGTEAFF
TRBJ2-1,TRBV7-3,CASSLNNVTSSPYNEQFF
TRBJ1-1,TRBV7-9,CASSFGAENEAFF
TRBJ2-3,TRBV29-1,CSVDGVDGTSGRGTDTQYF
TRBJ1-2,TRBV7-6,CASSSPGYGYTF
TRBJ1-1,TRBV28,CASSLLGQGPFF